The 20 T cell receptor beta chains in this list originate from one sample, sequenced in a study of CD8 T cells in ankylosing spondylitis. Study-level findings and limits: Seemingly characteristic of ankylosing spondylitis blood was a TCR beta motif consisting of 7 or 8 highly homologous variants.

From the 5' RACE reads, TCRdb called clonotypes with MiXCR, one entry per CDR3 protein. In the table there are around 440,000 distinct CDR3 sequences, 17% of which are singletons. The antigens for these receptors are not known. Source material: blood, either unsorted or a sorted T cell fraction (not recorded which). These TCRs come from a male donor with ankylosing spondylitis.

This clonotype was picked up a small number of times. The chain combines TRBV7-9 with TRBJ2-1; 10 bases match TRBD2. Looked up from germline, CDR1 is SEHNR and CDR2 is FQNEAQ (reference sequence). V was pared by 5 bases and J by 8 bases, with 9 bases of the junction left unmatched. There are 15 residues in the CDR3. The DNA for the CDR3 is TGTGCCAGCAGCCCAGTTCTAGCGGGAGTTCATGAGCAGTTCTTC. Translation gives CASSPVLAGVHEQFF.

This chain uses TRBV20-1 with TRBJ1-4; perhaps TRBD1 as D (5 bases). Germline V CDR1 and CDR2: DFQATT, SNEGSKA (reference sequence). This CDR3 comprises 14 residues. V lost 4 bases, J lost 3 bases, and 12 bases lay in between. CDR3 bases: TGCAGTGCTATTCCCACAGGATCTAATGAAAAACTGTTTTTT. Translation: CSAIPTGSNEKLFF.

This clonotype was counted only a few times. V and J are TRBV5-1 and TRBJ2-1; D ambiguous. Per the germline V gene, CDR1 is SGHRS and CDR2 is YFSETQ. The CDR3 totals 13 residues. The V gene lost 4 bases and the J gene lost 4 bases, with 9 bases spanning the gap. The CDR3 sequence is CASSDSNYNEQFF. CDR3 in DNA: TGCGCCAGCAGCGATAGTAATTACAATGAGCAGTTCTTC.

The chain carries TRBV3-1 and TRBJ2-7; perhaps TRBD2 as D (6 bases). Trimming cost V 2 bases and J 0 bases, with 14 bases left between them. Germline loops: CDR1 LGHDT, CDR2 YNNKEL (reference sequence). The CDR3 runs to 16 residues. The CDR3 reads CASSQPRGSGSYEQYF. DNA of the CDR3: TGTGCCAGCAGCCAACCCCGGGGTAGCGGCTCCTACGAGCAGTACTTC.

The chain uses TRBV14 and TRBJ1-4; 10 bases are a match to TRBD1. The CDR3 is 15 amino acids. With V trimmed by 6 bases and J by 8 bases, 9 bases remained unmatched. Germline CDR1 and CDR2: SGHDN and FVKESK. The CDR3 region has the DNA TGTGCCAGCAGGCCTTCCGGGACAGGGGTAGAAAAACTGTTTTTT. It translates to CASRPSGTGVEKLFF.

This clonotype has ten or more counts. V gene TRBV3-1 combines with J gene TRBJ2-2; no definite D call. Germline V gene data show CDR1 as LGHDT and CDR2 as YNNKEL (reference sequence). The CDR3 covers 14 residues. Trimming took off 1 base at V and 2 bases at J, with 5 bases between the two ends. CDR3 sequence (DNA): TGTGCCAGCAGCCAAGTGCCCAACACCGGGGAGCTGTTTTTT. Translated, it gives CASSQVPNTGELFF. Full variable domain (outside the CDR3, taken from reference TRBV3-1 and TRBJ2-2): DTAVSQTPKYLVTQMGNDKSIKCEQNLGHDTMYWYKQDSKKFLKIMFSYNNKELIINETVPNRFSPKSPDKAHLNLHINSLELGDSAVYFCASSQVPNTGELFFGEGSRLTVL.

This clonotype was observed at least ten times. The rearrangement links TRBV10-3 to TRBJ2-1; D unclear. This CDR3 is 14 amino acids long. The germline V gene has CDR1 ENHRY and CDR2 SYGVKD. The ends were cut back, 2 bases at V and 8 bases at J, with 13 bases in the middle. The CDR3 reads CAISEGRFGDEQFF. The CDR3 bases are TGTGCCATCAGTGAGGGCAGATTTGGCGATGAGCAGTTCTTC.

This clonotype came up many times. The chain couples TRBV12-3 or TRBV12-4 to TRBJ2-2; 7 bases align to TRBD1. The CDR3 spans 16 residues. The V gene end was trimmed by 6 bases and the J gene end by 0 bases; junction bases not matched to a gene: 7. The DNA of the CDR3 is TGTGCCAGCAGGGTCAACAGGGGAGCGAACACCGGGGAGCTGTTTTTT. Translated, it gives CASRVNRGANTGELFF.

This clonotype has only a few counts. V gene TRBV7-2 combines with J gene TRBJ1-2; a weak D match, TRBD1 (6 bases). CDR3 size: 16 residues. Germline assignment: CDR1 SGHTA and CDR2 FQGNSA. Trimming shortened V by 0 bases and J by 3 bases, and 14 bases separated the two germline ends. The CDR3 spells CASSLADQGFDYGYTF. CDR3 DNA sequence: TGTGCCAGCAGCTTAGCGGACCAGGGGTTTGACTATGGCTACACCTTC.

This clonotype showed up just a few times. The chain has TRBV28 and TRBJ2-3; 8 bases match TRBD1. The CDR3 length is 15 residues. Germline V CDR1 and CDR2: MDHEN, SYDVKM. Germline trimming cut 6 bases from V and 0 bases from J; bases unmatched to any gene: 5. The CDR3 spells CASRLDRGSTDTQYF. As DNA, the CDR3 is TGTGCCAGCAGACTCGACAGGGGAAGCACAGATACGCAGTATTTT.

In its sample, this clonotype was seen a few times. The chain has TRBV3-1 and TRBJ2-5; 11 bases match TRBD2. The CDR3 loop spans 16 amino acids. With V trimmed by 2 bases and J by 5 bases, 7 bases remained unmatched. Germline CDR1 LGHDT, CDR2 YNNKEL (reference sequence). For the CDR3, the DNA is TGTGCCAGCAGCCAAAATAGCGGGGGGGCGGTGGAGACCCAGTACTTC. Protein product: CASSQNSGGAVETQYF.

This chain joins TRBV20-1 and TRBJ2-7; TRBD1 aligns across 9 bases. Per germline, CDR1 DFQATT and CDR2 SNEGSKA (reference sequence). This CDR3 is built from 14 residues. V was clipped by 7 bases and J by 4 bases; unmatched bases: 11. The CDR3 DNA reads as TGCAGTGGGAACGCCGGGACAGGGTCTTACGAGCAGTACTTC. It is translated as CSGNAGTGSYEQYF.

This rearrangement joins TRBV7-9 to TRBJ1-5; 10 positions agree with TRBD1. Germline V lookup: CDR1 SEHNR, CDR2 FQNEAQ (reference sequence). The V gene end was trimmed by 5 bases and the J gene end by 3 bases; junction bases not matched to a gene: 7. The length of the CDR3 is 16 residues. The DNA for the CDR3 is TGTGCCAGCAGCGTCGGACAGGGGGGATACAATCAGCCCCAGCATTTT. Its protein product is CASSVGQGGYNQPQHF.

This clonotype was observed a few times. The chain employs TRBV3-1 and TRBJ1-2, with D perhaps matching TRBD1 (6 bases). Germline V gives CDR1 LGHDT, CDR2 YNNKEL (reference sequence). V was cut by 0 bases and J by 4 bases, with 15 bases left in between. CDR3 size: 16 residues. CDR3 nucleotide sequence: TGTGCCAGCAGCCAAGATAGGGGGGGCTCACCCTATGGCTACACCTTC. This gives the protein CASSQDRGGSPYGYTF. Using reference TRBV3-1 and TRBJ1-2 for the parts outside the CDR3, the full variable domain is DTAVSQTPKYLVTQMGNDKSIKCEQNLGHDTMYWYKQDSKKFLKIMFSYNNKELIINETVPNRFSPKSPDKAHLNLHINSLELGDSAVYFCASSQDRGGSPYGYTFGSGTRLTVV.

A few counts support this clonotype. The CDR3 spells CASSDTGTGGALSPLHF. The CDR3 DNA reads TGTGCCAGTAGTGACACCGGGACAGGGGGCGCGTTGTCACCCCTCCACTTT. The rearrangement links TRBV19 to TRBJ1-6, with TRBD1 matching 12 bases. CDR3 length equals 17 residues. Losses at the gene ends were 5 bases for V and 10 bases for J; bases not matched to a gene: 12. Germline V gene data show CDR1 as LNHDA and CDR2 as SQIVND (reference sequence).

This clonotype was counted ten times or more. V usage is TRBV7-9 and J usage is TRBJ1-1; no reliable D call. The CDR3 extends over 12 amino acids. V was pared by 3 bases and J by 5 bases, with 7 bases between. Germline CDR1 reads SEHNR; CDR2 reads FQNEAQ (reference sequence). The CDR3: CASSLRTTEAFF. The CDR3 DNA sequence: TGTGCCAGCAGCTTGAGGACGACTGAAGCTTTCTTT. Drawing the rest from reference TRBV7-9 and TRBJ1-1, the complete variable domain is DTGVSQNPRHKITKRGQNVTFRCDPISEHNRLYWYRQTLGQGPEFLTYFQNEAQLEKSRLLSDRFSAERPKGSFSTLEIQRTEQGDSAMYLCASSLRTTEAFFGQGTRLTVV.

The chain combines TRBV6-1 with TRBJ1-6, with a tentative D call TRBD1 (6 bases). The CDR3 is 17 amino acids. V was clipped by 7 bases and J by 0 bases, with 16 bases between them. Germline-derived CDR1 and CDR2 are MNHNS and SASEGT. This CDR3 reads CASKRGGPSSYNSPLHF. Written as DNA, the CDR3 is TGTGCCAGCAAAAGGGGGGGCCCGAGCTCCTATAATTCACCCCTCCACTTT.

The chain recombines TRBV27 with TRBJ2-7; a weak D match, TRBD2 (8 bases). V was pared by 10 bases and J by 3 bases, with 19 bases between. This CDR3 is built from 14 residues. Germline V gives CDR1 MNHEY, CDR2 SMNVEV (reference sequence). CDR3 coding DNA: TGTGCCACCGGGAGGGGGCAGATAGACTACGAGCAGTACTTC. The encoded protein is CATGRGQIDYEQYF.

CDR3 nucleotides: TGCGCCAGCAGCTTGGATCCTAGAGATACCCAGTACTTC. Translation: CASSLDPRDTQYF. The V gene is TRBV5-1, the J gene TRBJ2-5; D gene unclear. This CDR3 has 13 residues. The germline V gene encodes CDR1 SGHRS and CDR2 YFSETQ. V dropped 0 bases and J dropped 8 bases, with 11 bases sitting between them.

This chain uses TRBV20-1 with TRBJ2-7; tentatively, D is TRBD1 or TRBD2 (6 bases each). Trimming took off 5 bases at V and 0 bases at J, with 17 bases between the two ends. Germline assignment: CDR1 DFQATT and CDR2 SNEGSKA (reference sequence). The CDR3 has 15 residues. The CDR3 loop reads CSALQGRGTSYEQYF. Here the CDR3 DNA reads TGCAGTGCTCTACAGGGTCGGGGGACCTCCTACGAGCAGTACTTC.